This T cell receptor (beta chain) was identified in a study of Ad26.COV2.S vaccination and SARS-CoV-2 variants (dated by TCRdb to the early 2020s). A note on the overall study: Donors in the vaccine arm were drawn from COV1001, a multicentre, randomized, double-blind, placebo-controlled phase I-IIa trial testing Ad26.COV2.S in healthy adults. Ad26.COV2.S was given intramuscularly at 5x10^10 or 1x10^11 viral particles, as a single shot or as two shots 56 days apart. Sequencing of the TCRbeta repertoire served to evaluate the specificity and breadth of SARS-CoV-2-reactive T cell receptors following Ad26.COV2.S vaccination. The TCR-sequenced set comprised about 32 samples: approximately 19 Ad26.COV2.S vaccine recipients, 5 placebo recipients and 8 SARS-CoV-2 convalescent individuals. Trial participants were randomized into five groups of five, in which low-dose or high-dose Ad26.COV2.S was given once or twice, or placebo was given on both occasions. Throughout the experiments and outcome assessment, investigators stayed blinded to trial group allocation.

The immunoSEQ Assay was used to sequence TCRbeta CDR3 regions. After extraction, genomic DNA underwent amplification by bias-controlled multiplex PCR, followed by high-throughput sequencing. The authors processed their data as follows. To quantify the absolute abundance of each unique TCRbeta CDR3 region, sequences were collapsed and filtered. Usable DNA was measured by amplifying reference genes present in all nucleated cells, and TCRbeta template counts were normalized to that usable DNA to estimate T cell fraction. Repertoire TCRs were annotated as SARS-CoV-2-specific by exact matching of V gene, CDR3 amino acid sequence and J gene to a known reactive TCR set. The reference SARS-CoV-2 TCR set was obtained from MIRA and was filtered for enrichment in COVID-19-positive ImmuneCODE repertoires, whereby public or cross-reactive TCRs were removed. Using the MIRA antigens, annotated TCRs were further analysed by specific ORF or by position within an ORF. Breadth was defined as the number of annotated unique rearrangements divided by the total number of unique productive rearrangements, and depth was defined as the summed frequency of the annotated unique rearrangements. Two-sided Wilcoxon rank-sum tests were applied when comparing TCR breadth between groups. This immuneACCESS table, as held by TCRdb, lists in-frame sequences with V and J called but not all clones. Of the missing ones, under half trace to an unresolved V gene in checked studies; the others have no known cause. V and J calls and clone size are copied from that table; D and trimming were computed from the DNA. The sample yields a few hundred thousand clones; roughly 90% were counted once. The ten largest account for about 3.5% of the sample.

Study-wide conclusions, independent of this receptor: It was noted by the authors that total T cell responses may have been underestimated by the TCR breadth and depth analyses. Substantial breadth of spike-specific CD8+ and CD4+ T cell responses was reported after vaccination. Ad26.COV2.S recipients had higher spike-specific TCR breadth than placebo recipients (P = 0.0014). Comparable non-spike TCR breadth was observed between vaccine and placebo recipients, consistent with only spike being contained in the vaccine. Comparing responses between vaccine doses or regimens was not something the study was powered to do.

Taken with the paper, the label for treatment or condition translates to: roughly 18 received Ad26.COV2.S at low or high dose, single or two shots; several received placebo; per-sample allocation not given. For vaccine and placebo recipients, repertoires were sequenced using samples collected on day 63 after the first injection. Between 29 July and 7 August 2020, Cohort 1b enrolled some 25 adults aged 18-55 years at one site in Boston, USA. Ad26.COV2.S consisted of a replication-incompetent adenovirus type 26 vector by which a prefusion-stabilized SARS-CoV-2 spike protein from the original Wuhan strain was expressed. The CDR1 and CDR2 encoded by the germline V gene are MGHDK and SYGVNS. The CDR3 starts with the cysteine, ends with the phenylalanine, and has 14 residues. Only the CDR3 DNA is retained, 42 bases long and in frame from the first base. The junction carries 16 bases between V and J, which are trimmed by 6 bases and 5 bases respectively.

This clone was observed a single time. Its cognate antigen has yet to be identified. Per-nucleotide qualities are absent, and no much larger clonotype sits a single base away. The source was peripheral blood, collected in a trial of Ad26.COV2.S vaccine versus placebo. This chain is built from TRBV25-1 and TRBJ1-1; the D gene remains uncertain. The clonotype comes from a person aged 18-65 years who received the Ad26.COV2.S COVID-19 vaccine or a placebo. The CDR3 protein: CASRAPGSGTEAFF. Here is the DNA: TGTGCCAGCAGGGCCCCGGGTTCGGGAACTGAAGCTTTCTTT.